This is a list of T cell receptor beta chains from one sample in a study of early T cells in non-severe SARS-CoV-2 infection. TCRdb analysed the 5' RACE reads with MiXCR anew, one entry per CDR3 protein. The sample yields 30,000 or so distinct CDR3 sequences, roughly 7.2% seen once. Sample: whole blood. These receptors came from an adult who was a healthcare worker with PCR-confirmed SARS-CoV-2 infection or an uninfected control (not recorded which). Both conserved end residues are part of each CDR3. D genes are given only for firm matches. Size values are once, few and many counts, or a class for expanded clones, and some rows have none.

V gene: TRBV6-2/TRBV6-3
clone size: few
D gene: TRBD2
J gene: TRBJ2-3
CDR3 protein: CASSFSGSTDTQYF
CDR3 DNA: TGTGCCAGCAGTTTTAGCGGGAGCACAGATACGCAGTATTTT

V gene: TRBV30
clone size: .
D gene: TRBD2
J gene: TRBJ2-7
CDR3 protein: CAWSPFSGSSYEQYF
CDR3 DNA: TGTGCCTGGAGCCCTTTTAGCGGGAGCTCCTACGAGCAGTACTTC

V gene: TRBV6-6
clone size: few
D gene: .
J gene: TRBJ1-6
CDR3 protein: CASSEGRRVNSPLHF
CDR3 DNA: TGTGCCAGCAGTGAAGGTCGGCGGGTAAATTCACCCCTCCACTTT

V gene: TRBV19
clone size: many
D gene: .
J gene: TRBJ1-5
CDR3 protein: CASSIGGRSNQPQHF
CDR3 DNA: TGTGCCAGTAGTATAGGCGGACGTAGCAATCAGCCCCAGCATTTT

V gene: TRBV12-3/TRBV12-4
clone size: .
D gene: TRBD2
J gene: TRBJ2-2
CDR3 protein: CASRPGLAGVAGELFF
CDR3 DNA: TGTGCCAGCCGCCCAGGACTAGCGGGAGTGGCCGGGGAGCTGTTTTTT

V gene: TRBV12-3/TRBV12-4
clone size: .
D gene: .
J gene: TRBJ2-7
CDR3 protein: CASSLQSSYEQYF
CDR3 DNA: TGTGCCAGCAGTTTACAGAGCTCCTACGAGCAGTACTTC

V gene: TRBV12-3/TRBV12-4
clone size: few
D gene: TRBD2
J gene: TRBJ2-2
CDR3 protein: CASSRTSGAPGELFF
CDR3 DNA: TGTGCCAGCAGCAGGACTAGCGGGGCCCCCGGGGAGCTGTTTTTT

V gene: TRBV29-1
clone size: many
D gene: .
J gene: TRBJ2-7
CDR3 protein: CSVGLRNEQYF
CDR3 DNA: TGCAGCGTCGGGTTAAGGAACGAGCAGTACTTC

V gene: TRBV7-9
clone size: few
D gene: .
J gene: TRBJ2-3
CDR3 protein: CASSLKAPSTDTQYF
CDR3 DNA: TGTGCCAGCAGCTTAAAGGCCCCGAGCACAGATACGCAGTATTTT

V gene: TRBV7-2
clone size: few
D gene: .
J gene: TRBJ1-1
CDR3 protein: CASSFMEQGTEAFF
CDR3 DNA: TGTGCCAGCAGCTTTATGGAGCAGGGCACTGAAGCTTTCTTT

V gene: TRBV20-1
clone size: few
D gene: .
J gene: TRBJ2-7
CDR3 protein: CSASKDSYEQYF
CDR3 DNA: TGCAGTGCTAGTAAGGATTCCTACGAGCAGTACTTC

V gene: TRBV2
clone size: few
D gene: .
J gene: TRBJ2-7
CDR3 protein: CASSEDRLTYEQYF
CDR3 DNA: TGTGCCAGCAGTGAAGACCGACTAACCTACGAGCAGTACTTC

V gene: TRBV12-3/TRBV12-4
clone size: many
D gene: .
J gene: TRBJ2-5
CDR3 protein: CASSPGSRGEETQYF
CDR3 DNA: TGTGCCAGCAGTCCCGGGTCCCGCGGAGAAGAGACCCAGTACTTC

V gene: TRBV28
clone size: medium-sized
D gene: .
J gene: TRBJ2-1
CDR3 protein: CASKAVVRGKNEQFF
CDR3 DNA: TGTGCCAGCAAAGCAGTGGTCCGTGGAAAGAATGAGCAGTTCTTC

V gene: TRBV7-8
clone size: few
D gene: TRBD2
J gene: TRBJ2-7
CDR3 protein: CASSLEGAGLAGHSYEQYF
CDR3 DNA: TGTGCCAGCAGCTTAGAGGGGGCGGGCCTAGCGGGACACTCCTACGAGCAGTACTTC

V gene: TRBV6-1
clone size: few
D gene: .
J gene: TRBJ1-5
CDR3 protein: CASTEGPPRWQPQHF
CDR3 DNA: TGTGCCAGCACCGAGGGACCCCCCCGATGGCAGCCCCAGCATTTT

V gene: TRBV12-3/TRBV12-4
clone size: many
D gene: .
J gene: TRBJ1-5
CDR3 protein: CASSLWFEPQHF
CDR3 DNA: TGTGCCAGCAGTTTATGGTTTGAGCCCCAGCATTTT

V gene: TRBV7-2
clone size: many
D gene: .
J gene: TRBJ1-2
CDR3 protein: CASTLAYGGIYGYTF
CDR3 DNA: TGTGCCAGCACCTTAGCCTATGGGGGGATCTATGGCTACACCTTC

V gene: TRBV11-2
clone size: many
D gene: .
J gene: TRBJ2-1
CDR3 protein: CASSRGYEQFF
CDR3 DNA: TGTGCCAGCAGCAGGGGGTATGAGCAGTTCTTC

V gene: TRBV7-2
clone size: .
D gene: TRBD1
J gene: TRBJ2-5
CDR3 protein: CASSLGGTGGETQYF
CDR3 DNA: TGTGCCAGCAGCTTAGGCGGGACAGGGGGGGAGACCCAGTACTTC

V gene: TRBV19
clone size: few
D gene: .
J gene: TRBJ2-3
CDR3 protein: CASSIDFGGTDTQYF
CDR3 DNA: TGTGCCAGTAGTATAGATTTCGGTGGAACAGATACGCAGTATTTT

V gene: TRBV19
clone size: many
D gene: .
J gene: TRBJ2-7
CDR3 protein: CASSIGTVFSYEQYF
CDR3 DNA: TGTGCCAGTAGTATAGGGACAGTTTTCTCCTACGAGCAGTACTTC

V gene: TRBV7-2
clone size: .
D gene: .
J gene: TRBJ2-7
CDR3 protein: CASRRDPRGEQYF
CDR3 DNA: TGTGCCAGCAGAAGGGACCCCCGGGGTGAGCAGTACTTC

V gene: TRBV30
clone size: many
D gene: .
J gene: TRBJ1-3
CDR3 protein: CAWSRTSGNTIYF
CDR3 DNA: TGTGCCTGGAGTAGGACATCTGGAAACACCATATATTTT

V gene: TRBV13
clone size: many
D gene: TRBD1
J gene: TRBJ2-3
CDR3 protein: CASRIRQGTDTQYF
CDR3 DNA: TGTGCCAGCAGAATTCGACAGGGAACAGATACGCAGTATTTT

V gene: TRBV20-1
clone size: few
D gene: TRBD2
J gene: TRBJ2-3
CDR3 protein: CSAKTSWSGGTDTQYF
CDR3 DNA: TGCAGTGCTAAAACCTCCTGGAGCGGGGGCACAGATACGCAGTATTTT

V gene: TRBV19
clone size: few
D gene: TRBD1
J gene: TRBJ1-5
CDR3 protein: CASNIEGAGNQPQHF
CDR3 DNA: TGTGCCAGTAATATCGAGGGGGCCGGCAATCAGCCCCAGCATTTT

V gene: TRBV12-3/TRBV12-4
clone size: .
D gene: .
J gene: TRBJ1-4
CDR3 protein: CASSILYEGVEKLFF
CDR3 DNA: TGTGCCAGCAGTATTCTTTATGAGGGGGTTGAAAAACTGTTTTTT

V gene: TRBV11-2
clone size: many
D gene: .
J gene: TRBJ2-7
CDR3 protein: CASSFHEQYF
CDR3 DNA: TGTGCCAGCAGCTTTCACGAGCAGTACTTC

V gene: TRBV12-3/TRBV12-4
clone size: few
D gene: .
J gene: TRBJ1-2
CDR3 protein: CASSFRGHGYTF
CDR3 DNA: TGTGCCAGCAGCTTTCGGGGTCATGGCTACACCTTC

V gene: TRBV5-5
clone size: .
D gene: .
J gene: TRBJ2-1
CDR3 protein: CASSRSGQSYNEQFF
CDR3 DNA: TGTGCCAGCAGCCGTAGCGGACAGTCCTACAATGAGCAGTTCTTC

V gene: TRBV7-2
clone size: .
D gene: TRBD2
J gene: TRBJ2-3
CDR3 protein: CASSLARLAGGDTQYF
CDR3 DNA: TGTGCCAGCAGCTTAGCACGGCTAGCGGGAGGAGATACGCAGTATTTT

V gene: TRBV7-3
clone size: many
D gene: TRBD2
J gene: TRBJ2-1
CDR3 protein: CASSPSGNSYNEQFF
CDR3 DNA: TGTGCCAGCAGCCCTAGCGGGAACTCCTACAATGAGCAGTTCTTC

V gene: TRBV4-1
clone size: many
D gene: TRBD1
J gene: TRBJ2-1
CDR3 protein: CASSQPGTGLGSSYNEQFF
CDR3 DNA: TGCGCCAGCAGCCAACCTGGGACAGGTTTGGGGAGCTCCTACAATGAGCAGTTCTTC

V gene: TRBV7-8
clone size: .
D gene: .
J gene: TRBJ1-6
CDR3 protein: CASSLVPNGSLHF
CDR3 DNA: TGTGCCAGCAGCTTGGTGCCCAATGGCTCCCTCCACTTT

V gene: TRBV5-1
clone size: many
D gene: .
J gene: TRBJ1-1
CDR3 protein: CASSLVQMNTEAFF
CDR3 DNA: TGCGCCAGCAGCTTGGTACAGATGAACACTGAAGCTTTCTTT

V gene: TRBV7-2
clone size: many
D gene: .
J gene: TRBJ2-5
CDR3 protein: CASSLVRETQYF
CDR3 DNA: TGTGCCAGCAGCCTAGTAAGGGAGACCCAGTACTTC

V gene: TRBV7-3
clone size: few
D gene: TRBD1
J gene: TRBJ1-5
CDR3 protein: CASSPPRQGGNQPQHF
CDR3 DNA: TGTGCCAGCAGCCCGCCCCGACAGGGAGGCAATCAGCCCCAGCATTTT

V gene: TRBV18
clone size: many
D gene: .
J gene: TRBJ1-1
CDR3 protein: CASLLYSNTEAFF
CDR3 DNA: TGTGCCAGCTTATTATACAGCAACACTGAAGCTTTCTTT

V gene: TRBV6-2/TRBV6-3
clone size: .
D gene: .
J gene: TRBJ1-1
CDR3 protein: CASGYRYVGPLTEAFF
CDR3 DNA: TGTGCCAGCGGTTACAGATATGTAGGACCGCTGACTGAAGCTTTCTTT

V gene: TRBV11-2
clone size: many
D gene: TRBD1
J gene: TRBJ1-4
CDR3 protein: CASSLGDRKGEKLFF
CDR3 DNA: TGTGCCAGCAGCTTAGGGGACAGGAAAGGTGAAAAACTGTTTTTT

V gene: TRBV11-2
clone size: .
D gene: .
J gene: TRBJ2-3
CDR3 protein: CASSLTGDTQYF
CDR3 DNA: TGTGCCAGCAGCCTTACCGGGGATACGCAGTATTTT

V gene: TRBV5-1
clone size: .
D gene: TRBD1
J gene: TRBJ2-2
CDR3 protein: CASSPTGTTGELFF
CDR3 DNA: TGCGCCAGCAGCCCGACAGGGACCACCGGGGAGCTGTTTTTT

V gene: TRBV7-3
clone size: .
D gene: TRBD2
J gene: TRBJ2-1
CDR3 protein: CASSLSSGRDEQFF
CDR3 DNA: TGTGCCAGCAGCTTATCTAGCGGGAGGGACGAGCAGTTCTTC

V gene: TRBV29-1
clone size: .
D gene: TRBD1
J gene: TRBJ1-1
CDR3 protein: CSAYRGGEAFF
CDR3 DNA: TGCAGCGCCTACAGGGGCGGCGAAGCTTTCTTT

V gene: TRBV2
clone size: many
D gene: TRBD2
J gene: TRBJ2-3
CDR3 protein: CASKAGSTDTQYF
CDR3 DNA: TGTGCCAGCAAAGCGGGAAGCACAGATACGCAGTATTTT

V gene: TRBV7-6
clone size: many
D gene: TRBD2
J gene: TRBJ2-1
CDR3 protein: CASSLDPGEGLPSKQFF
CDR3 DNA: TGTGCCAGCAGCTTAGACCCGGGGGAGGGACTACCTTCGAAGCAGTTCTTC

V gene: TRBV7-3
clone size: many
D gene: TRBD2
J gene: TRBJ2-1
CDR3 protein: CASSLTGGAGAGNEQFF
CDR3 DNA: TGTGCCAGCAGCTTAACCGGCGGAGCGGGAGCTGGCAATGAGCAGTTCTTC

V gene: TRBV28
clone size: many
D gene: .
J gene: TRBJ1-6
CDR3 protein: CASSPGHREVSPLHF
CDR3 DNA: TGTGCCAGCAGTCCCGGACATAGGGAGGTCTCACCCCTCCACTTT

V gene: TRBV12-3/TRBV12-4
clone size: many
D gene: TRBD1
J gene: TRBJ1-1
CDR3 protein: CASSLRQGVGEAFF
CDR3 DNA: TGTGCCAGCAGTTTGCGGCAGGGGGTTGGTGAAGCTTTCTTT

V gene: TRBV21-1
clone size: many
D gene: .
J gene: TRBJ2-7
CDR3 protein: CASSRHRDSQGEQYF
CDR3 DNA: TGTGCCAGCAGCAGACACCGGGACTCCCAGGGCGAGCAGTACTTC

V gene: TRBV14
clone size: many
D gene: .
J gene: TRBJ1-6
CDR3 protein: CASSQELNNSPLHF
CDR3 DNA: TGTGCCAGCAGCCAAGAACTCAATAATTCACCCCTCCACTTT